This T cell receptor (beta chain) is drawn from a study of blood T cell repertoires in COVID-19. Study as a whole: COVID-19 samples from acute and convalescent phases originated in the United States, Italy and Spain.

Adults between about 18 and 95 years of age took part from some 25 US areas. TCRdb's table, derived via immunoSEQ multiplex PCR, lists solely in-frame clones and lacks some. In the table there are over 200,000 clones, 80% to 90% of which are singletons. CDR1 is MNHEY, CDR2 SMNVEV, per germline (reference sequence). V lost 4 bases and J lost 8; bases outside the gene matches: 15. The CDR3 sequence is 17 residues long. The receptor was isolated from a woman in her thirties who had been exposed to COVID-19. Sequenced input: PBMCs or T cells enriched from blood (not recorded which). This rearrangement joins TRBV27 to TRBJ2-1, with TRBD1 identical over 9 bases. The CDR3 coding sequence is TGTGCCAGCAGTTCGGTATCCGGGACAGGGAAGGTCGATGAGCAGTTCTTC. Its protein product is CASSSVSGTGKVDEQFF.